The 29 T cell receptor beta chains below all came from one sample that was sequenced in a study of cytomegalovirus exposure and HLA in healthy donors. Sequencing used immunoSEQ multiplex PCR; TCRdb keeps in-frame clones, though not all of them. The table shows around 250,000 clones, with roughly 90% occurring only once. Sequenced material: PBMCs. The receptors originated from a woman under 30 in good health and CMV-seronegative.

The chain carries TRBV7-9 and TRBJ2-5, with unresolved D. The germline V gene has CDR1 SEHNR and CDR2 FQNEAQ (reference sequence). The CDR3 contains 14 residues. Trimming shortened V by 1 base and J by 3 bases, and 9 bases separated the two germline ends. This CDR3 reads CASSLEAEEETQYF. The CDR3 region has the DNA TGTGCCAGCAGCTTAGAGGCAGAGGAAGAGACCCAGTACTTC.

The rearrangement uses TRBV7-9 and TRBJ2-5; 13 nucleotides agree with TRBD2. Looked up from germline, CDR1 is SEHNR and CDR2 is FQNEAQ (reference sequence). J gave up 5 bases and V 5 bases, and 5 bases lay outside the gene matches. This CDR3 spans 15 amino acids. The CDR3: CASSGLAGVMETQYF. The CDR3 nucleotides are TGTGCCAGCAGCGGACTAGCGGGGGTCATGGAGACCCAGTACTTC.

The chain combines TRBV9 with TRBJ2-5, with 8 nucleotides matching TRBD2. The CDR3 has 15 amino acids. Germline V gene data show CDR1 as SGDLS and CDR2 as YYNGEE. Trimming took 4 bases from V and 8 from J; bases not matched to a gene: 13. CDR3 nucleotides: TGTGCCAGCAGCCAACAAGGGACTAGGACGGGCACCCAGTACTTC. Translation: CASSQQGTRTGTQYF.

V gene TRBV28 combines with J gene TRBJ1-4, with a weak D call TRBD1 (5 bases). V was clipped by 6 bases and J by 8 bases, with 10 bases between them. CDR3 size: 12 residues. Germline V gives CDR1 MDHEN, CDR2 SYDVKM. This CDR3 is CASSPGGEKLFF. The DNA of the CDR3 is TGTGCCAGCAGCCCGGGGGGGGAAAAACTGTTTTTT.

V gene TRBV19 combines with J gene TRBJ2-3, with 7 bases aligning to TRBD2. V lost 3 bases to trimming and J lost 2 bases; unmatched junction nucleotides: 5. Germline V gives CDR1 LNHDA, CDR2 SQIVND (reference sequence). The CDR3 extends over 15 amino acids. The CDR3 DNA reads as TGTGCCAGTAGTATTCCAGCGGGGATCACAGATACGCAGTATTTT. This encodes CASSIPAGITDTQYF.

This chain links TRBV28 with TRBJ1-6; 11 bases align to TRBD1. J was trimmed by 7 bases and V by 4 bases; bases with no gene match: 6. Germline CDR1 is MDHEN and CDR2 is SYDVKM. The CDR3 totals 16 residues. Here the CDR3 reads CASSSRDRGINSPLHF. DNA for the CDR3: TGTGCCAGCAGTTCCCGGGACAGGGGGATAAATTCACCCCTCCACTTT.

The chain combines TRBV9 with TRBJ2-7; TRBD1 aligns across 7 bases. J gave up 5 bases and V 0 bases, and 8 bases lay outside the gene matches. Germline-derived CDR1 and CDR2 are SGDLS and YYNGEE. CDR3 size: 15 residues. Here the CDR3 reads CASSVGGTAMDEQYF. CDR3 sequence (DNA): TGTGCCAGCAGCGTAGGTGGGACAGCCATGGACGAGCAGTACTTC.

The chain has TRBV28 and TRBJ2-3; the D gene is possibly TRBD2 (6 bases). This CDR3 comprises 14 residues. Germline V gene lookup returns CDR1 MDHEN and CDR2 SYDVKM. Trimming took 4 bases from V and 4 from J, leaving 12 bases between them. The CDR3 region is CASSSIREADTQYF. As DNA, the CDR3 is TGTGCCAGCAGTTCTATCAGGGAGGCAGATACGCAGTATTTT.

The J gene is TRBJ1-1, the V gene TRBV6-1; no clear D. Germline CDR1 MNHNS, CDR2 SASEGT. Trimming stripped 2 bases from V and 3 bases from J, with 13 bases between. The length of the CDR3 is 15 residues. CDR3 amino acids: CASSEMVTIYTEAFF. CDR3 DNA sequence: TGTGCCAGCAGTGAAATGGTGACAATTTACACTGAAGCTTTCTTT.

V is TRBV7-6 and J is TRBJ2-5, with 15 bases lining up with TRBD2. Trimming at V came to 3 bases and at J to 3 bases, leaving 2 bases not matched to a gene. Germline CDR1 is SGHVS and CDR2 is FNYEAQ. The CDR3 totals 16 residues. The CDR3 nucleotides are TGTGCCAGCAGCTTGGGACTAGCGGGGGGTAAAGAGACCCAGTACTTC. This codes for CASSLGLAGGKETQYF.

The chain combines TRBV7-9 with TRBJ2-3, with D uncertain. The germline V and J ends were trimmed by 3 bases and 4 bases, with 2 bases remaining between them. The CDR3 sequence is 11 residues long. Germline loops: CDR1 SEHNR, CDR2 FQNEAQ (reference sequence). The CDR3 loop is CASSFADTQYF. Here the CDR3 DNA reads TGTGCCAGCAGCTTCGCAGATACGCAGTATTTT.

CDR3 bases: TGTGCCAGCAGTTTTGGCAGCTATGGCTACACCTTC. It is translated as CASSFGSYGYTF. The chain recombines TRBV28 with TRBJ1-2, with D unresolved. The CDR3 totals 12 residues. Germline CDR1 reads MDHEN; CDR2 reads SYDVKM. The ends were cut back, 3 bases at V and 4 bases at J, with 6 bases in the middle.

This chain uses TRBV5-1 with TRBJ1-5; D is uncertain. Germline CDR1 is SGHRS and CDR2 is YFSETQ. The ends were cut back, 0 bases at V and 7 bases at J, with 14 bases in the middle. The CDR3 is 15 amino acids. The CDR3 bases are TGCGCCAGCAGCTTGGCGGGAGCAGGCGGGCAGCCCCAGCATTTT. Its protein product is CASSLAGAGGQPQHF.

The chain has TRBV7-9 and TRBJ1-6, with D hard to call. V was cut by 3 bases and J by 7 bases, with 4 bases left in between. The CDR3 has 12 residues. CDR1 and CDR2 (germline): SEHNR, FQNEAQ (reference sequence). The CDR3 nucleotides are TGTGCCAGCAGCTTCCAGAATTCACCCCTCCACTTT. The encoded protein is CASSFQNSPLHF.

V and J are TRBV6-6 and TRBJ1-3; D might be TRBD1 (5 bases). The germline CDR1 and CDR2 sequences are MNHNY and SVGAGI (reference sequence). The germline V and J ends were trimmed by 8 bases and 0 bases, with 17 bases remaining between them. This CDR3 is 16 amino acids long. The CDR3 here is CASAGRQGDSGNTIYF. The CDR3 nucleotides are TGTGCCAGCGCCGGTCGCCAGGGCGACTCTGGAAACACCATATATTTT.

V and J are TRBV28 and TRBJ2-2, with TRBD2 as a possible D gene (6 bases). V dropped 8 bases and J dropped 5 bases, with 12 bases sitting between them. This CDR3 has 13 amino acids. The germline V gene has CDR1 MDHEN and CDR2 SYDVKM. The CDR3 sequence is CASVVGTTGELFF. CDR3 coding DNA: TGTGCCAGCGTAGTAGGGACTACCGGGGAGCTGTTTTTT. Full variable domain (missing parts from reference TRBV28 and TRBJ2-2): DVKVTQSSRYLVKRTGEKVFLECVQDMDHENMFWYRQDPGLGLRLIYFSYDVKMKEKGDIPEGYSVSREKKERFSLILESASTNQTSMYLCASVVGTTGELFFGEGSRLTVL.

This rearrangement joins TRBV4-1 to TRBJ2-1; weak D call: TRBD1 (5 bases). The CDR3 consists of 12 residues. V lost 8 bases to trimming and J lost 6 bases, with 11 bases between them. CDR1 and CDR2 from the germline V gene are MGHRA and YSYEKL. CDR3 region: CASSGWGNEQFF. DNA for the CDR3: TGCGCCAGCTCAGGGTGGGGCAATGAGCAGTTCTTC.

The chain recombines TRBV28 with TRBJ2-2; the D is unclear. The germline CDR1 and CDR2 sequences are MDHEN and SYDVKM. CDR3 length equals 14 residues. V shed 7 bases and J shed 2 bases, with 11 bases lying between them. The CDR3 reads CASTISLNTGELFF. The CDR3 DNA is TGTGCCAGCACGATTAGTCTCAACACCGGGGAGCTGTTTTTT.

On this clone itself: No conserved phenylalanine or tryptophan is present at the end of the CDR3, so a read error is the likely explanation. The limits of the CDR3 on the DNA are not certain, so only TCRdb's listed CDR3 is given. This chain uses TRBV27 with TRBJ2-7; TRBD1 is the table's D call, not checked against the DNA. The CDR3 is made up of 15 amino acids, end residues included. From germline, CDR1 is MNHEY and CDR2 SMNVEV (reference sequence). The CDR3 sequence: CASSLSYERTVTFNL.

This clone was found once. The V and J genes are TRBV6-1 and TRBJ1-1, with 9 bases aligning to TRBD1. The CDR3 length is 14 residues. Losses at the gene ends were 8 bases for V and 4 bases for J; bases not matched to a gene: 8. Germline V lookup: CDR1 MNHNS, CDR2 SASEGT. CDR3 sequence: CASGTGQVSTEAFF. For the CDR3, the DNA is TGTGCCAGCGGGACAGGGCAAGTAAGCACTGAAGCTTTCTTT.

The rearrangement links TRBV6-1 to TRBJ2-2, with a tentative D call TRBD2 (5 bases). The germline V gene has CDR1 MNHNS and CDR2 SASEGT. With 2 bases removed from V and 3 bases from J, the gap between germline ends came to 10 bases. This CDR3 has 15 amino acids. CDR3 coding DNA: TGTGCCAGCAGTGAACTGGCGGGTTACACCGGGGAGCTGTTTTTT. Translated: CASSELAGYTGELFF.

The gene calls are TRBV27 and TRBJ1-6, with unresolved D. Germline assignment: CDR1 MNHEY and CDR2 SMNVEV (reference sequence). Trimming shortened V by 7 bases and J by 0 bases, and 7 bases separated the two germline ends. CDR3 length: 14 residues. CDR3: CASTYHSYNSPLHF. DNA of the CDR3: TGTGCCAGCACCTACCACTCCTATAATTCACCCCTCCACTTT.

Remarks on this clone: The sample holds other DNA sequences that translate to the same CDR3. The rearrangement joins TRBV4-3 to TRBJ2-7; 9 bases line up with TRBD1. The CDR3 runs to 14 residues. Germline CDR1 and CDR2: LGHNA and YSLEER. J gave up 0 bases and V 4 bases, and 1 base lay outside the gene matches. Here the CDR3 DNA reads TGCGCCAGCAGCCCGGGACAGGGCTCCTACGAGCAGTACTTC. Amino acids: CASSPGQGSYEQYF.

This chain joins TRBV4-3 and TRBJ2-1; D is possibly TRBD2 (7 bases). The CDR3 consists of 15 residues. The germline V and J ends were trimmed by 0 bases and 6 bases, with 12 bases remaining between them. Germline CDR1 reads LGHNA; CDR2 reads YSLEER. CDR3 amino acids: CASSQEGGAPNEQFF. CDR3 bases: TGCGCCAGCAGCCAAGAGGGGGGGGCCCCCAATGAGCAGTTCTTC.

The J gene is TRBJ2-3, the V gene TRBV5-4, with TRBD2 as a possible D gene (6 bases). Germline V gives CDR1 SGHNT, CDR2 YYREEE (reference sequence). V was trimmed by 0 bases and J by 0 bases, leaving 17 bases between them. This CDR3 spans 18 amino acids. CDR3 bases: TGTGCCAGCAGCTTGGGGAGGGGTGGCGGGGCTAGCACAGATACGCAGTATTTT. As protein: CASSLGRGGGASTDTQYF.

CDR3 in amino acids: CASSLQGFGNEQYF. As DNA, the CDR3 is TGTGCCAGCAGCTTGCAGGGATTTGGAAACGAGCAGTACTTC. The rearrangement uses TRBV5-8 and TRBJ2-7; TRBD1 is a possible D gene (5 bases). From germline, CDR1 is SGHTS and CDR2 YDEGEE. The V end was cut by 1 base, the J end by 5 bases, with 13 bases between. The CDR3 length is 14 residues.

This clone was counted between two and nine times. J is TRBJ1-2 and V is TRBV19, with 9 bases lining up with TRBD1. CDR1 is LNHDA and CDR2 is SQIVND in the germline V gene (reference sequence). CDR3 length: 15 residues. Trimming removed 4 bases from V and 3 bases from J; junction bases left unmatched: 6. The CDR3 sequence is CASSTTGGADYGYTF. Written as DNA, the CDR3 is TGTGCCAGTAGTACAACAGGGGGCGCGGACTATGGCTACACCTTC.

This clone came up once. The gene calls are TRBV14 and TRBJ2-7; D remains ambiguous. The length of the CDR3 is 14 residues. Looked up from germline, CDR1 is SGHDN and CDR2 is FVKESK. V was cut by 1 base and J by 3 bases, with 10 bases left in between. The CDR3 sequence is CASSQGLVFYEQYF. CDR3 nucleotide sequence: TGTGCCAGCAGCCAAGGTCTAGTGTTCTACGAGCAGTACTTC. The variable domain in full, completed from reference TRBV14 and TRBJ2-7, reads EAGVTQFPSHSVIEKGQTVTLRCDPISGHDNLYWYRRVMGKEIKFLLHFVKESKQDESGMPNNRFLAERTGGTYSTLKVQPAELEDSGVYFCASSQGLVFYEQYFGPGTRLTVT.

The chain has TRBV6-1 and TRBJ2-2, with 9 bases aligning to TRBD1. CDR1 is MNHNS and CDR2 is SASEGT in the germline V gene. V lost 0 bases, J lost 2 bases, and 4 bases stayed unmatched. The CDR3 is 17 amino acids. The CDR3 spells CASSEAGQGDNTGELFF. CDR3 bases: TGTGCCAGCAGTGAAGCGGGACAGGGAGATAACACCGGGGAGCTGTTTTTT.